These 6 T cell receptor beta chains were sequenced from one sample in a study of monozygotic twins with inflammatory bowel disease. Reprocessing the 5' RACE reads, TCRdb reports a single entry for every CDR3 protein and omits DNA. The table lists around 150,000 distinct CDR3 sequences, with 2.8% in the top ten. Input material: blood. These receptors were taken from a human donor with ulcerative colitis or Crohn's disease, or a healthy co-twin of an affected twin (not recorded which).

This chain uses TRBV6-5 with TRBJ1-6; lacking DNA, the TRBD1 call made by TCRdb goes unchecked. CDR1 is MNHEY and CDR2 is SVGAGI in the germline V gene. The CDR3 is 12 amino acids. The CDR3 sequence is CASGSRGSPLHF.

V gene TRBV7-8 combines with J gene TRBJ2-1; TCRdb's D call, TRBD2, is unchecked because there is no DNA. The CDR3 covers 16 residues. CDR1 is SGHVS, CDR2 FQNEAQ, per germline. The CDR3 reads CASSPVLAGGNNEQFF.

The CDR3 sequence is CASSQVGREQYF. The V gene is TRBV3-1, the J gene TRBJ2-7. CDR1 LGHDT and CDR2 YNNKEL come from the germline V gene (reference sequence). This CDR3 contains 12 residues.

The chain has TRBV9 and TRBJ2-3; no DNA is available, so the TRBD2 call from TCRdb remains unchecked. Germline assignment: CDR1 SGDLS and CDR2 YYNGEE. CDR3 length: 15 amino acids. The CDR3 sequence: CASSAGLAGDNTQYF.

V and J are TRBV28 and TRBJ2-7; TCRdb designates TRBD1, a call that cannot be tested without DNA. The CDR3 consists of 14 residues. Germline V CDR1 and CDR2: MDHEN, SYDVKM. CDR3 residues: CASTDRTGSYEQYF.

V and J are TRBV9 and TRBJ2-5; the D gene TCRdb calls, TRBD2, cannot be checked with no DNA. The CDR3 is 15 amino acids. The germline CDR1 and CDR2 sequences are SGDLS and YYNGEE. This CDR3 reads CASSDRLAGEETQYF.